The rows below give T cell receptor beta chains drawn from one sample of a study of T-cell reconstitution after alpha-beta-depleted transplantation in children. TCRdb reprocessed the PCR reads via MiXCR and lists one record per CDR3 protein. There are 600,000 or so distinct CDR3 sequences in the sample; under 30% occur only once, and approximately 14% lies in the top ten. This material consisted of PBMCs, mostly from graft donor cells, taken 360 days after TCRalphabeta/CD19-depleted stem cell transplant. Every receptor here comes from a boy under two years old who had a stem cell transplant for acute myeloid leukemia, so the T cells may come from the graft donor. The CDR3 runs from the conserved cysteine through the conserved F or W. A D gene is named only where the DNA matches it firmly. A clone size is listed for some rows: how often the clone was seen (once, few, many), or a class if it is expanded.

v_gene	d_gene	len	abundance	j_gene	CDR3aa	CDR3nt
TRBV7-2	TRBD1	15	NA	TRBJ1-5	CASSSKQGNHQPQHF	TGTGCCAGCAGCTCTAAACAGGGGAATCATCAGCCCCAGCATTTT
TRBV4-3	NA	16	many	TRBJ1-1	CASSQRHRLGDTEAFF	TGCGCCAGCAGCCAAAGGCACAGGCTGGGGGACACTGAAGCTTTCTTT
TRBV12-3/TRBV12-4	TRBD1	18	few	TRBJ1-1	CASSLWVTGGINNTEAFF	TGTGCCAGCAGTTTATGGGTGACAGGGGGGATCAACAACACTGAAGCTTTCTTT
TRBV7-2	TRBD1	14	many	TRBJ2-7	CASSPGQSTSEQYF	TGTGCCAGCAGCCCGGGACAGAGCACATCCGAGCAGTACTTC
TRBV28	NA	15	NA	TRBJ1-5	CATPRGRPSNQPQHF	TGTGCCACACCTCGGGGTCGCCCCAGCAATCAGCCCCAGCATTTT
TRBV7-2	TRBD2	16	NA	TRBJ2-3	CASSSGTSGVGDTQYF	TGTGCCAGCAGCTCGGGGACTAGCGGGGTAGGAGATACGCAGTATTTT
TRBV6-1	TRBD2	15	NA	TRBJ2-5	CASSGTGRPRGAQYF	TGTGCCAGCAGCGGAACGGGCCGGCCCCGGGGGGCCCAGTACTTC
TRBV4-3	NA	15	many	TRBJ2-7	CASSQDSKGSYEQYF	TGCGCCAGCAGCCAAGATAGCAAGGGGTCCTACGAGCAGTACTTC
TRBV20-1	TRBD1	13	many	TRBJ2-2	CSAGQANTGELFF	TGCAGCGCGGGACAGGCGAACACCGGGGAGCTGTTTTTT
TRBV20-1	TRBD1	14	few	TRBJ1-5	CSARRGTGSQPQHF	TGCAGTGCTAGAAGGGGGACAGGGAGTCAGCCCCAGCATTTT
TRBV24-1	NA	13	many	TRBJ2-1	CATSDSDNNEQFF	TGTGCCACCAGTGATTCAGACAACAATGAGCAGTTCTTC
TRBV11-2	TRBD2	15	many	TRBJ2-4	CASSWGGGGKNIQYF	TGTGCCAGCAGCTGGGGCGGGGGAGGCAAAAACATTCAGTACTTC
TRBV20-1	NA	14	few	TRBJ2-1	CSESRGAGGNEQFF	TGCAGTGAGAGCCGTGGGGCGGGTGGTAATGAGCAGTTCTTC
TRBV4-3	NA	13	many	TRBJ2-3	CASSQESTDTQYF	TGTGCCAGCAGCCAAGAAAGTACAGATACGCAGTATTTT
TRBV12-3/TRBV12-4	NA	15	NA	TRBJ2-3	CASTSTGFSTDTQYF	TGTGCCAGCACTTCGACAGGCTTCAGCACAGATACGCAGTATTTT
TRBV6-5	TRBD2	17	many	TRBJ2-1	CASSSSGLAGDWGEQFF	TGTGCCAGCAGTTCCTCCGGACTAGCGGGGGACTGGGGGGAGCAGTTCTTC
TRBV19	NA	15	many	TRBJ2-1	CASSSWQPPYNEQFF	TGTGCCAGTAGTAGTTGGCAGCCTCCCTACAATGAGCAGTTCTTC
TRBV12-3/TRBV12-4	NA	14	NA	TRBJ2-2	CASSHRDDTGELFF	TGTGCCAGCAGTCACCGGGATGACACCGGGGAGCTGTTTTTT
TRBV12-3/TRBV12-4	TRBD1	14	NA	TRBJ2-7	CASSLGQGTTEQYF	TGTGCCAGCAGCCTTGGACAGGGGACCACCGAGCAGTACTTC
TRBV24-1	NA	14	NA	TRBJ2-1	CATSDGGPYNEQFF	TGTGCCACCAGTGATGGGGGGCCCTACAATGAGCAGTTCTTC
TRBV20-1	TRBD1	12	NA	TRBJ1-2	CSAEDRWSGYTF	TGCAGTGCTGAGGACAGGTGGAGTGGCTACACCTTC
TRBV28	TRBD2	17	many	TRBJ2-1	CASSSRLAGTVYNEQFF	TGTGCCAGCAGTTCCAGACTAGCGGGGACGGTATACAATGAGCAGTTCTTC
TRBV14	NA	13	many	TRBJ2-1	CASSITSGNEQFF	TGTGCCAGCTCCATCACATCTGGGAATGAGCAGTTCTTC
TRBV15	NA	13	many	TRBJ1-1	CATSRVGRVEAFF	TGTGCCACCAGCAGAGTAGGGCGCGTAGAAGCTTTCTTT
TRBV7-6	NA	14	NA	TRBJ2-1	CASSLGTYYNEQFF	TGTGCCAGCAGCTTGGGGACTTACTACAATGAGCAGTTCTTC
TRBV11-2	TRBD1	17	NA	TRBJ2-2	CASSLEPGQAFTGELFF	TGTGCCAGCAGCTTAGAACCGGGACAGGCTTTCACCGGGGAGCTGTTTTTT
TRBV5-1	NA	11	many	TRBJ2-1	CASSLGVEQFF	TGCGCCAGCAGCTTGGGAGTTGAGCAGTTCTTC
TRBV7-2	TRBD2	16	NA	TRBJ2-3	CASSFLSGGEADTQYF	TGTGCCAGCAGCTTTCTTAGCGGGGGAGAAGCAGATACGCAGTATTTT
TRBV6-2/TRBV6-3	TRBD1	14	many	TRBJ2-2	CASTRQGRTGELFF	TGTGCCAGCACTCGACAGGGGAGGACCGGGGAGCTGTTTTTT
TRBV6-6	NA	13	many	TRBJ2-5	CASSGPGEETQYF	TGTGCCAGCAGTGGTCCAGGGGAGGAGACCCAGTACTTC
TRBV29-1	NA	14	many	TRBJ2-1	CSVPLSPSYNEQFF	TGCAGCGTCCCTCTCTCCCCCTCCTACAATGAGCAGTTCTTC
TRBV20-1	TRBD1	15	few	TRBJ1-6	CSARGTGGTISPLHF	TGCAGTGCTAGGGGGACAGGGGGGACTATCTCACCCCTCCACTTT
TRBV6-5	NA	16	few	TRBJ1-1	CASSYSRYREVAEAFF	TGTGCCAGCAGTTACTCGAGATACAGGGAGGTGGCTGAAGCTTTCTTT
TRBV4-3	TRBD1	15	many	TRBJ2-7	CASSQTRDRVYEQYF	TGCGCCAGCAGCCAAACACGGGACAGGGTCTACGAGCAGTACTTC
TRBV4-1	TRBD2	15	once	TRBJ2-5	CASSPGTSYSQTQYF	TGCGCCAGCAGCCCCGGGACTAGCTATAGCCAGACCCAGTACTTC
TRBV19	NA	13	few	TRBJ2-7	CASSIGPGFEQYF	TGTGCCAGTAGTATAGGGCCCGGGTTCGAGCAGTACTTC
TRBV5-1	NA	13	NA	TRBJ1-2	CASSPQNSWGYTF	TGCGCCAGCAGCCCCCAGAACTCTTGGGGCTACACCTTC
TRBV5-1	NA	13	many	TRBJ2-7	CASSPGTHYEQYF	TGCGCCAGCAGCCCTGGGACTCACTACGAGCAGTACTTC
TRBV20-1	NA	13	few	TRBJ1-2	CSARAAPRGGYTF	TGCAGTGCTAGGGCAGCGCCTCGGGGCGGCTACACCTTC
TRBV9	TRBD2	15	NA	TRBJ2-1	CASSSNSGIYNEQFF	TGTGCCAGCAGTTCCAATAGCGGGATTTACAATGAGCAGTTCTTC
TRBV15	NA	18	NA	TRBJ2-2	CATSREMTRRRDTGELFF	TGTGCCACCAGCAGAGAGATGACGAGGAGGCGGGACACCGGGGAGCTGTTTTTT
TRBV4-3	NA	16	few	TRBJ2-7	CASSLPRKRGGREQYF	TGCGCCAGCAGCCTCCCGCGGAAGCGAGGTGGTCGCGAGCAGTACTTC
TRBV20-1	NA	13	NA	TRBJ2-2	CSASPRVSGELFF	TGCAGTGCTAGCCCTAGAGTATCCGGGGAGCTGTTTTTT
TRBV5-1	NA	14	few	TRBJ2-5	CASSLGVGQETQYF	TGCGCCAGCAGCTTGGGAGTAGGCCAAGAGACCCAGTACTTC
TRBV29-1	NA	11	NA	TRBJ2-5	CSVERGRTQYF	TGCAGCGTTGAAAGGGGTAGGACCCAGTACTTC
TRBV12-3/TRBV12-4	TRBD1	16	many	TRBJ1-3	CASSIRRDRGTNTIYF	TGTGCCAGCAGTATTCGACGGGACAGGGGAACAAACACCATATATTTT
TRBV27	NA	13	many	TRBJ2-3	CASSLGVTDTQYF	TGTGCCAGCAGTTTAGGGGTTACAGATACGCAGTATTTT
TRBV4-2	NA	15	NA	TRBJ1-5	CASSQVGQEDLPQHF	TGTGCCAGCAGCCAAGTCGGCCAGGAAGATCTCCCCCAGCATTTT
TRBV2	NA	16	NA	TRBJ2-7	CASVDPGTSPSYEQYF	TGTGCCAGCGTTGATCCGGGAACCTCGCCCTCCTACGAGCAGTACTTC